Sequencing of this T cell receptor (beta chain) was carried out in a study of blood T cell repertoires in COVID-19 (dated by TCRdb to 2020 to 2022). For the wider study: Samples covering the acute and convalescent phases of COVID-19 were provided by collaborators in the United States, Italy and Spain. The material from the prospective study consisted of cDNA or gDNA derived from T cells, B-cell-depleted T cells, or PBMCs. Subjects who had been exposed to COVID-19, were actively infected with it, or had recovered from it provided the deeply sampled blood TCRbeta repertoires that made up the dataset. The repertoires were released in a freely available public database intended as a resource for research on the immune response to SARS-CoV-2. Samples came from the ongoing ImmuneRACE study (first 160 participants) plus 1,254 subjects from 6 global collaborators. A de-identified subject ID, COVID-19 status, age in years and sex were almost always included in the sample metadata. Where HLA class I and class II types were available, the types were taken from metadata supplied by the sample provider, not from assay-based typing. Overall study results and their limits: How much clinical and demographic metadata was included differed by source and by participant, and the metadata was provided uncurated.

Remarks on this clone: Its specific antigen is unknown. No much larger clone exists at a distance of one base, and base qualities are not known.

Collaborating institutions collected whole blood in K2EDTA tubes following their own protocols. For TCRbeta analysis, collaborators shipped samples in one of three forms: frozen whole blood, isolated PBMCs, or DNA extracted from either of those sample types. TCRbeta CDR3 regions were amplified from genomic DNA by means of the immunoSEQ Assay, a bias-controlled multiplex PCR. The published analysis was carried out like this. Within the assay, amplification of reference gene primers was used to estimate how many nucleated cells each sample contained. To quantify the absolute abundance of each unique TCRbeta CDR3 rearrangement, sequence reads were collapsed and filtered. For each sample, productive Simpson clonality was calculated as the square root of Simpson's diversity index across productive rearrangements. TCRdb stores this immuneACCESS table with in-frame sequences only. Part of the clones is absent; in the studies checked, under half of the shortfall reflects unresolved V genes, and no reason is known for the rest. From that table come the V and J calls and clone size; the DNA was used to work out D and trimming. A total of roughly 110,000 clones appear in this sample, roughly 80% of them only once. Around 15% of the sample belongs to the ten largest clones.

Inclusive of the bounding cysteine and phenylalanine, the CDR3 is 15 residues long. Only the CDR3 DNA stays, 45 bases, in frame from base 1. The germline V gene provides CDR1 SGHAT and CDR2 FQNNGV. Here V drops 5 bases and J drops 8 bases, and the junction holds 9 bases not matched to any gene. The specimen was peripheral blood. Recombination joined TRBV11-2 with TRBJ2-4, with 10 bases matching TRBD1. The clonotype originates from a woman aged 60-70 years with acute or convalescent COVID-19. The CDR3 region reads CASSREDRGIDIQYF. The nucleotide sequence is TGTGCCAGCAGCCGCGAGGACAGGGGGATAGACATTCAGTACTTC.